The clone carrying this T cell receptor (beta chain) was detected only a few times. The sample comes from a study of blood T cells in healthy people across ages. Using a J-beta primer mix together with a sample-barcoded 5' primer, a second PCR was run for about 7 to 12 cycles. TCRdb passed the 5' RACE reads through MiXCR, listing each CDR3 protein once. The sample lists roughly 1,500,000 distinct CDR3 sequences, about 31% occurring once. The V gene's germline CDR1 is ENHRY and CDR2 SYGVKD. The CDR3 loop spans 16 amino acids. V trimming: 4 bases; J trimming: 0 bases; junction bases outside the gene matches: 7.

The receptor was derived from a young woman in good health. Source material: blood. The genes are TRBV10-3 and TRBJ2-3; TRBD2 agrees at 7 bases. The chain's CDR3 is CAISGSQAGSTDTQYF. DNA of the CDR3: TGTGCCATCAGTGGAAGCCAAGCGGGAAGCACAGATACGCAGTATTTT.